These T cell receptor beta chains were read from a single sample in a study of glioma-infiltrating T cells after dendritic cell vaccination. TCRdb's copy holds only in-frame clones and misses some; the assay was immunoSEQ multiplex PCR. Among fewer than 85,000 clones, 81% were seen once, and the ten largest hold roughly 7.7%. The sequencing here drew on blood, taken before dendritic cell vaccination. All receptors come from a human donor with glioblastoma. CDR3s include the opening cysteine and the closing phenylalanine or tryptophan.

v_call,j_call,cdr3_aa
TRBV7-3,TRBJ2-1,CASSLGTSGGSSYNEQFF
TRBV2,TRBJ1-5,CTSSEAVGNARRNQPQHF
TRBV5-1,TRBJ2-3,CASSLDTDSTDTQYF
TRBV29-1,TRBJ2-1,CSLRQGLEQFF
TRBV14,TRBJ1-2,CASSQDRWGLNYGYTF
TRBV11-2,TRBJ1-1,CASSFDRGRMNTEAFF
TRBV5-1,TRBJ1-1,CASSYRRGVMNTEAFF
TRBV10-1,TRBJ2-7,CAHTTTYEQYF
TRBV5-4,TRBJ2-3,CASSRAGVRTDTQYF
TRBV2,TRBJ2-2,CASTGGGLGELFF
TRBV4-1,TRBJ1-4,CASSQDGQGAEKLFF
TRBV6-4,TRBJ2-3,CASSTTSGGKDTQYF
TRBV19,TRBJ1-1,CASSIQAENTEAFF
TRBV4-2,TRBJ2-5,CASSQEYRVGREETQYF
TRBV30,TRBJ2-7,CAWSAAGTEPGEQYF
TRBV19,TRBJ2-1,CASSSLAANLINEQFF
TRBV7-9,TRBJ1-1,CASSLNSVDTEAFF
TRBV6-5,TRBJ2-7,CASQKSGQGAYEQYF
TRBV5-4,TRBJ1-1,CASSRGQGELLNTEAFF
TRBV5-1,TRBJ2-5,CASSLGLAGEAQYF
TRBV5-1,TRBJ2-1,CASSLEGVAYNEQFF
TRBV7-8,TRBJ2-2,CASSLLAGGILTGELFF
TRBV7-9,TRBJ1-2,CASVYVQTGNGYTF
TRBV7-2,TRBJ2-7,CASSLTDGTYEQYF
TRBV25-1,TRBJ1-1,CASSDSTPGQLAAEAFF
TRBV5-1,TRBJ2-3,CASSPFPVGGEDTQYF
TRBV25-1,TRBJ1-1,CASSELAGPEAFF
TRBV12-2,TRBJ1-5,CASRLRVVCQGSNQPQHF
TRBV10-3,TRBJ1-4,CAIRETGAEKLFF
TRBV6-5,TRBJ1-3,CATGAGNTIYF
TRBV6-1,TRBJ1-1,CAVRTGGAEDTEAFF
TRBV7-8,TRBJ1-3,CASSLEGAKGNTIYF
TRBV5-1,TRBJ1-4,CASSLDPWSVPNEKLFF
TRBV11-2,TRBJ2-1,CASSSSSGVNNEQFF
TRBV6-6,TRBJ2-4,CASSYGGNIQYF
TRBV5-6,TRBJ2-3,CASSTLDRLSTDTQYF
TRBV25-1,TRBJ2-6,CASSPGNTYSGANVLTF
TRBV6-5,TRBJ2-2,CASSYSFGLGELFF
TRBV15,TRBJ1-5,CATSRESLGGQPQHF
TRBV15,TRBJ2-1,CATSTARTGTLGNEQFF
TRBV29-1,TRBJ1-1,CSVERRLLNTEAFF
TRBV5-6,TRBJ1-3,CASSLGGTEPGNTIYF
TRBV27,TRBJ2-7,CASSIGHPYEQYF
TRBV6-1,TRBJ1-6,CASSRATSYNSPLHF
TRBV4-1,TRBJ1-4,CASSQDGQVNEKLFF
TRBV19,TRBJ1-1,CASKQGADTEAFF
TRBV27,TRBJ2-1,CASSLKGGGGAFRNEQFF
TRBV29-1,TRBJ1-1,CSALLGGRRGTEAFF
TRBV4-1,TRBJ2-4,CASSQEWEGVKNIQYF
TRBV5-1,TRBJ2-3,CASSLGHRGNGDPDTQYF
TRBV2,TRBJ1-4,CASNEKISGEKLFF
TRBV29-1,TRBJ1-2,CSVETGLNYGYTF
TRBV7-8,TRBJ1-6,CASSLVMGSPLHF